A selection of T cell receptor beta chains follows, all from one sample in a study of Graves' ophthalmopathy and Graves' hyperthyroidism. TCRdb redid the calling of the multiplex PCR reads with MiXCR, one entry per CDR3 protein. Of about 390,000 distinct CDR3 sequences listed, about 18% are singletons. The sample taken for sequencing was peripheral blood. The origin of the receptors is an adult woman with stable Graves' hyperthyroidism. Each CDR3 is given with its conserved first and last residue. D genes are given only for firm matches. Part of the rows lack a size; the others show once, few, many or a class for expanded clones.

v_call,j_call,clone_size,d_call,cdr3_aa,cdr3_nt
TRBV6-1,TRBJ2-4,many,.,CASSAGQPQKNIQYF,TGTGCCAGCAGTGCGGGACAACCACAAAAAAACATTCAGTACTTC
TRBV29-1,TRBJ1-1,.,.,CSVGGHPNTEAFF,TGCAGCGTTGGTGGGCACCCGAACACTGAAGCTTTCTTT
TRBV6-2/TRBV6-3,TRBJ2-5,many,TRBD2,CASSRRTSGSETQYF,TGTGCCAGCAGCCGCCGGACTAGCGGGAGTGAGACCCAGTACTTC
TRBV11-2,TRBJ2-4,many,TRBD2,CASGLAGVQNIQYF,TGTGCCAGCGGGCTAGCGGGAGTCCAAAACATTCAGTACTTC
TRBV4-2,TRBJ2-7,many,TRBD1,CASSQDRQGWNPREQYF,TGTGCCAGCAGCCAAGACCGACAGGGATGGAACCCTAGGGAGCAGTACTTC
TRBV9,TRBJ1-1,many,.,CASSQQQNTEAFF,TGTGCCAGCAGTCAACAGCAGAACACTGAAGCTTTCTTT
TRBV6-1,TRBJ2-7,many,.,CASSPLRGSSYEQYF,TGTGCCAGCAGTCCACTTCGGGGCAGCTCCTACGAGCAGTACTTC
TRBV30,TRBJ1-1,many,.,CAWSVTYEAFF,TGTGCCTGGAGTGTTACATATGAAGCTTTCTTT
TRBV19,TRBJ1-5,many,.,CASSFQSQANQPQHF,TGTGCCAGTAGCTTTCAAAGCCAGGCGAATCAGCCCCAGCATTTT
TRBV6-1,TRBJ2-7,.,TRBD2,CASSAGGGAFYEQYF,TGTGCCAGCAGTGCGGGCGGGGGGGCGTTCTACGAGCAGTACTTC
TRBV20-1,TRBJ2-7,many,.,CSALAPRVRGEQYF,TGCAGTGCTCTAGCCCCCCGGGTCAGGGGTGAGCAGTACTTC
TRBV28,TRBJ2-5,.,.,CASSLSGSVQTQYF,TGTGCCAGCAGTTTATCGGGCTCCGTGCAGACCCAGTACTTC
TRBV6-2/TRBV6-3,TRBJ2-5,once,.,CASSYSINPMETQYF,TGTGCCAGCAGTTACTCAATAAACCCGATGGAGACCCAGTACTTC
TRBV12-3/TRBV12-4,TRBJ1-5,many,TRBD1,CASSRDRESNQPQHF,TGTGCCAGCAGCCGGGACAGGGAAAGCAATCAGCCCCAGCATTTT
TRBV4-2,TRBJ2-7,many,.,CASSQDLPSYTSEQYF,TGTGCCAGCAGCCAAGATTTGCCTAGTTATACTAGCGAGCAGTACTTC
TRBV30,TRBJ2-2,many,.,CAWSIGGELFF,TGTGCCTGGAGTATAGGCGGGGAGCTGTTTTTT
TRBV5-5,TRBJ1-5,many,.,CASTPRLQNQPQHF,TGTGCCAGCACCCCGAGGCTGCAGAATCAGCCCCAGCATTTT
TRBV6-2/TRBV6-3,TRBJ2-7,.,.,CASSYRAVLYEQYF,TGTGCCAGCAGTTACCGAGCGGTCCTCTACGAGCAGTACTTC
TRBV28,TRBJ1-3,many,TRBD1,CASRIQGALGTIYF,TGTGCCAGCAGAATACAGGGGGCTTTAGGCACCATATATTTT
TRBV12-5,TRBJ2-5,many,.,CASGLEETQYF,TGTGCTAGTGGTTTGGAAGAGACCCAGTACTTC